The 30 T cell receptor beta chains below all came from one sample that was sequenced in a study of blood T cell repertoires in COVID-19 (TCRdb year 2020). Libraries were constructed by the immunoSEQ multiplex PCR assay. Sourced from immuneACCESS, this table was stored by TCRdb with only in-frame sequences that have V and J called. A share of the clones is absent; for the studies checked, an unresolved V gene accounts for under half, and the remainder has no known explanation. This sample holds 170,000 or so clones; 88% were observed only once. Roughly 8.9% of the sample lies in the top ten. Sequencing used PBMCs or T cells enriched from blood (not recorded which). The receptor set was obtained from a woman under 30 who had recovered from COVID-19.

The rearrangement joins TRBV19 to TRBJ2-3, with 7 bases identical to TRBD2. With 7 bases clipped from V and 2 bases from J, the junction kept 9 bases outside the gene matches. Per germline, CDR1 LNHDA and CDR2 SQIVND (reference sequence). CDR3 length equals 15 residues. This CDR3 is CASTSGDYPTDTQYF. The CDR3 DNA is TGTGCCAGTACCAGCGGGGACTACCCCACAGATACGCAGTATTTT.

CDR3 bases: TGTGCCAGCAGTTTATCCCAGGCGGGCTACACCTTC. This sequence encodes CASSLSQAGYTF. The genes are TRBV28 and TRBJ1-2; no reliable D call. The CDR3 covers 12 residues. The germline V and J ends were trimmed by 1 base and 8 bases, with 8 bases remaining between them. The germline V gene has CDR1 MDHEN and CDR2 SYDVKM.

The count of this clone is one. The rearrangement joins TRBV15 to TRBJ1-3, with D tentatively TRBD1 (5 bases). CDR1 is LNHNV and CDR2 is YYDKDF in the germline V gene (reference sequence). The CDR3 has 16 amino acids. V was cut by 0 bases and J by 0 bases, with 9 bases left in between. CDR3 sequence: CATSRDRASSGNTIYF. The DNA for the CDR3 is TGTGCCACCAGCAGAGACAGGGCCAGCTCTGGAAACACCATATATTTT.

The chain is built from TRBV20-1 and TRBJ2-5, with 11 bases lining up with TRBD1. Germline V gene data show CDR1 as DFQATT and CDR2 as SNEGSKA (reference sequence). The V gene end was trimmed by 3 bases and the J gene end by 5 bases; junction bases not matched to a gene: 8. This CDR3 has 15 residues. The CDR3, as DNA: TGCAGTGCTAGTTCCCGGGACAGGGGGGACGAGACCCAGTACTTC. It is translated as CSASSRDRGDETQYF.

The gene calls are TRBV5-6 and TRBJ1-6, with D possibly being TRBD1 (6 bases). V lost 2 bases and J 8 bases, leaving 14 bases between the germline ends. Germline V gene sequence: CDR1 SGHDT, CDR2 YYEEEE. The CDR3 length is 15 residues. Here the CDR3 DNA reads TGTGCCAGCAGCTTCGGGGGGCGCGTTTATTCACCCCTCCACTTT. Residues: CASSFGGRVYSPLHF. The entire variable domain, with the rest obtained from reference TRBV5-6 and TRBJ1-6, is as follows: DAGVTQSPTHLIKTRGQQVTLRCSPKSGHDTVSWYQQALGQGPQFIFQYYEEEERQRGNFPDRFSGHQFPNYSSELNVNALLLGDSALYLCASSFGGRVYSPLHFGNGTRLTVT.

The chain couples TRBV13 to TRBJ2-1, with D possibly matching TRBD1 (5 bases). Trimming took off 0 bases at V and 2 bases at J, with 8 bases between the two ends. Germline CDR1 and CDR2: PRHDT and FYEKMQ (reference sequence). The CDR3 consists of 15 residues. The CDR3 protein is CASSLGQGTYNEQFF. The CDR3 DNA reads TGTGCCAGCAGCTTAGGGCAGGGTACCTACAATGAGCAGTTCTTC.

J is TRBJ1-5 and V is TRBV5-6; D remains unclear. There are 14 residues in the CDR3. Germline V gene lookup returns CDR1 SGHDT and CDR2 YYEEEE. V was trimmed by 2 bases and J by 1 base, leaving 7 bases between them. CDR3 region: CASSFGGSNQPQHF. For the CDR3, the DNA is TGTGCCAGCAGCTTCGGCGGGAGCAATCAGCCCCAGCATTTT.

This clone appeared a single time. This chain connects TRBV19 to TRBJ2-1; D may be TRBD2 (5 bases). The germline V gene has CDR1 LNHDA and CDR2 SQIVND (reference sequence). Trimming cost V 7 bases and J 4 bases, with 11 bases left between them. The CDR3 length is 13 residues. DNA for the CDR3: TGTGCCAGTACCCCAAGGGAGTACAATGAGCAGTTCTTC. Its translation is CASTPREYNEQFF.

Here the CDR3 reads CASSFGQGAIGYTF. The CDR3 DNA reads as TGTGCCAGCAGCTTTGGGCAGGGGGCTATCGGCTACACCTTC. The gene calls are TRBV7-2 and TRBJ1-2, with 8 bases matching TRBD1. Trimming removed 3 bases from V and 8 bases from J; junction bases left unmatched: 8. Germline V CDR1 and CDR2: SGHTA, FQGNSA. The length of the CDR3 is 14 residues.

The chain uses TRBV4-2 and TRBJ2-3, with 9 bases fitting TRBD2. CDR1 LGHNA and CDR2 YNFKEQ come from the germline V gene. The V segment lost 1 base and the J segment 2 bases; nucleotides outside the gene matches: 16. This CDR3 is built from 20 residues. The CDR3 nucleotides read TGTGCCAGCAGCCAAGCGGCGGGAGGGTTGGCAGCGCGGATCACAGATACGCAGTATTTT. Protein product: CASSQAAGGLAARITDTQYF.

The chain carries TRBV5-6 and TRBJ2-3; TRBD2 matches at 7 bases. The CDR3 has 17 amino acids. V trimming: 0 bases; J trimming: 2 bases; junction bases outside the gene matches: 9. The germline V gene encodes CDR1 SGHDT and CDR2 YYEEEE. The CDR3 loop reads CASSLGITSVVTDTQYF. As DNA, the CDR3 is TGTGCCAGCAGCTTGGGGATAACTAGCGTAGTCACAGATACGCAGTATTTT.

V usage is TRBV4-2 and J usage is TRBJ2-7; D perhaps matches TRBD1 (6 bases). Looked up from germline, CDR1 is LGHNA and CDR2 is YNFKEQ. This CDR3 region has 17 residues. V gave up 0 bases and J gave up 4 bases, with 19 bases separating them. CDR3 bases: TGTGCCAGCAGCCAAGATGTCCGCAGGGGCCCCACTTACGAGCAGTACTTC. It translates to CASSQDVRRGPTYEQYF.

This chain uses TRBV27 with TRBJ2-7; TRBD2 agrees at 10 bases. Losses at the gene ends were 3 bases for V and 7 bases for J; bases not matched to a gene: 9. Germline V gene lookup returns CDR1 MNHEY and CDR2 SMNVEV (reference sequence). CDR3 length: 15 amino acids. The CDR3 nucleotides read TGTGCCAGCAGTTTCAGCGGGGGGGCTACTGAGGAGCAGTACTTC. This sequence encodes CASSFSGGATEEQYF.

The V and J genes are TRBV5-1 and TRBJ1-1; 11 positions match TRBD1. After removal of 4 bases from V and 4 bases from J, the junction contained 6 bases not matched to a gene. The CDR3 has 15 amino acids. Germline values: CDR1 SGHRS, CDR2 YFSETQ. The CDR3 nucleotides are TGCGCCAGCAGCGAGGACAGGGGGCGGAGCACTGAAGCTTTCTTT. Its protein product is CASSEDRGRSTEAFF.

This chain uses TRBV18 with TRBJ2-1, with D tentatively TRBD2 (7 bases). The CDR3 loop spans 15 amino acids. CDR1 is KGHSH and CDR2 is LQKENI in the germline V gene. V lost 6 bases, J lost 8 bases, and 20 bases lay in between. The CDR3 reads CASSQGGANFDEQFF. The CDR3 nucleotides are TGTGCCAGCTCCCAAGGGGGGGCTAATTTTGATGAGCAGTTCTTC.

CDR3 DNA: TGTGCCAGCAGCCCAAACTTACAGGGGGCGAGGAGCAATCAGCCCCAGCATTTT. Translation: CASSPNLQGARSNQPQHF. This chain links TRBV5-5 with TRBJ1-5; 9 nucleotides align to TRBD1. Germline V gives CDR1 SGHKS, CDR2 YYEKEE (reference sequence). With V trimmed by 4 bases and J by 1 base, 12 bases remained unmatched. The CDR3 is 18 residues long.

V and J are TRBV5-5 and TRBJ2-3, with 10 bases aligning to TRBD1. The CDR3 is 16 residues long. Trimming at V came to 4 bases and at J to 4 bases, leaving 9 bases not matched to a gene. Germline assignment: CDR1 SGHKS and CDR2 YYEKEE (reference sequence). The CDR3 loop is CASSPLGDRGADTQYF. Written as DNA, the CDR3 is TGTGCCAGCAGCCCTCTAGGGGACAGGGGAGCAGATACGCAGTATTTT.

The chain combines TRBV11-2 with TRBJ1-2, with TRBD1 as a possible D gene (6 bases). Germline V CDR1 and CDR2: SGHAT, FQNNGV. Trimming stripped 1 base from V and 8 bases from J, with 14 bases between. The CDR3 consists of 14 residues. DNA for the CDR3: TGTGCCAGCAGCTTAGCCGCAGGGGAGGGGGGCTACACCTTC. As protein: CASSLAAGEGGYTF.

The chain employs TRBV5-1 and TRBJ1-2, with 8 bases fitting TRBD1. Germline V gene data show CDR1 as SGHRS and CDR2 as YFSETQ. The CDR3 has 14 residues. J lost 5 bases, V lost 0 bases, and 3 bases had no gene match. In DNA form, the CDR3 reads TGCGCCAGCAGCTTGGTACAGGGGGGGTATGGCTACACCTTC. This codes for CASSLVQGGYGYTF.

The chain employs TRBV7-8 and TRBJ2-5; TRBD2 agrees at 9 bases. Trimming at V came to 5 bases and at J to 5 bases, leaving 12 bases not matched to a gene. The CDR3 is 16 amino acids. The germline CDR1 and CDR2 sequences are SGHVS and FQNEAQ. In nucleotides, the CDR3 is TGTGCCAGCAGCGACCAGGGCGGGGGGGCACGGGAGACCCAGTACTTC. Its protein is CASSDQGGGARETQYF.

The chain carries TRBV5-6 and TRBJ2-7; 9 bases are a match to TRBD1. V dropped 4 bases and J dropped 0; count of bases not matched to a gene: 2. Germline-derived CDR1 and CDR2 are SGHDT and YYEEEE. The CDR3 is 14 amino acids. The CDR3 loop is CASSMGQGSYEQYF. CDR3 DNA: TGTGCCAGCAGCATGGGACAGGGCTCCTACGAGCAGTACTTC.

J is TRBJ2-2 and V is TRBV19; D unclear. The CDR3 loop spans 15 amino acids. The V end was cut by 3 bases, the J end by 0 bases, with 8 bases between. The germline gives CDR1 LNHDA, CDR2 SQIVND (reference sequence). The CDR3 nucleotides read TGTGCCAGTAGTATCTCTCCAGCGAACACCGGGGAGCTGTTTTTT. It specifies CASSISPANTGELFF.

This sequence joins TRBV5-8 and TRBJ1-4; the match to TRBD1 covers 7 bases. The V segment lost 4 bases and the J segment 7 bases; nucleotides outside the gene matches: 13. CDR3 size: 16 residues. CDR1 is SGHTS and CDR2 is YDEGEE in the germline V gene. CDR3 protein: CASSGAGNRGFEKLFF. In nucleotides, the CDR3 is TGTGCCAGCAGCGGAGCCGGTAACAGGGGTTTTGAAAAACTGTTTTTT.

The rearrangement uses TRBV21-1 and TRBJ1-2; the table's D call, TRBD1, has no DNA check behind it. TRBV21-1 is a pseudogene segment. The CDR3 has 17 amino acids. The CDR3 DNA is TGTGCCAGCAGCAAAGAAGGGGGATTAAACATGGTCAATGGCTACACCTTC. Residues: CASSKEGGLNMVNGYTF.

The V gene is TRBV9, the J gene TRBJ1-6; 7 positions match TRBD1. This CDR3 has 15 amino acids. The V gene end was trimmed by 0 bases and the J gene end by 7 bases; junction bases not matched to a gene: 4. Germline-derived CDR1 and CDR2 are SGDLS and YYNGEE. The CDR3 nucleotides are TGTGCCAGCAGCGTAGAAAGGGACAGCAATTCACCCCTCCACTTT. Protein product: CASSVERDSNSPLHF.

The genes are TRBV5-1 and TRBJ2-5, with TRBD2 matching 12 bases. CDR3 length: 16 residues. Germline V gene sequence: CDR1 SGHRS, CDR2 YFSETQ. V gave up 3 bases and J gave up 3 bases; unmatched junction bases: 6. The CDR3, as DNA: TGCGCCAGCAGCTGGCGACTAGCGGGAGAAGAAGAGACCCAGTACTTC. Translated: CASSWRLAGEEETQYF.

The chain is built from TRBV7-8 and TRBJ2-5; TRBD2 might be the D (5 bases). V was pared by 5 bases and J by 0 bases, with 13 bases between. The CDR3 runs 15 residues. CDR1 is SGHVS, CDR2 FQNEAQ, per germline. CDR3 sequence reads: CASSPIGRDQETQYF. CDR3 DNA: TGTGCCAGCAGCCCTATTGGGCGGGACCAAGAGACCCAGTACTTC. Filled out from reference TRBV7-8 and TRBJ2-5, the complete variable domain reads GAGVSQSPRYKVAKRGQDVALRCDPISGHVSLFWYQQALGQGPEFLTYFQNEAQLDKSGLPSDRFFAERPEGSVSTLKIQRTQQEDSAVYLCASSPIGRDQETQYFGPGTRLLVL.

V and J are TRBV5-4 and TRBJ2-7; 10 positions agree with TRBD1. There are 15 residues in the CDR3. Germline V CDR1 and CDR2: SGHNT, YYREEE (reference sequence). V shed 4 bases and J 3 bases; nucleotides not matched to a gene: 7. The CDR3, as DNA: TGTGCCAGCAGCCCGGGACAGGGGACTTTCTACGAGCAGTACTTC. It specifies CASSPGQGTFYEQYF.

The chain employs TRBV28 and TRBJ1-2, with 8 bases aligning to TRBD1. Trimming at V came to 3 bases and at J to 10 bases, leaving 4 bases not matched to a gene. The CDR3 has 12 residues. The germline V gene has CDR1 MDHEN and CDR2 SYDVKM. The CDR3 coding sequence is TGTGCCAGCAGTTTGTTCAGGGGGCCCTACACCTTC. Residues: CASSLFRGPYTF.

V gene TRBV6-1 combines with J gene TRBJ2-5, with 12 bases identical to TRBD1. CDR1 MNHNS and CDR2 SASEGT come from the germline V gene. The CDR3 length is 18 residues. V shed 4 bases and J 4 bases; nucleotides not matched to a gene: 13. CDR3 nucleotide sequence: TGTGCCAGCAGTGTGTTCGGGACAGGGGGCTCCCTGAGAGAGACCCAGTACTTC. It specifies CASSVFGTGGSLRETQYF.